This TCR beta chain was found in a study of identical twins. A universal primer site was incorporated via template switching, and the cDNA contained unique molecular identifiers. Each CDR3 protein is one row after TCRdb ran MiXCR on the 5' RACE reads. The table has roughly 250,000 distinct CDR3 sequences, 6% to 8.5% seen once; the top ten hold under 6.5%. These data also featured in a second study, about yellow fever vaccine responses in identical twins.

The sequencing input was CD8+ T cells sorted from blood. The receptor was isolated from a young woman in good health.

The CDR3 protein is CSARDRPLTQETQYF. Here the CDR3 DNA reads TGCAGTGCTAGAGATAGGCCGCTGACCCAAGAGACCCAGTACTTC. The rearrangement links TRBV20-1 to TRBJ2-5; D not certain. The CDR3 is 15 amino acids. Germline V gives CDR1 DFQATT, CDR2 SNEGSKA (reference sequence). V was shortened by 0 bases and J by 1 base, with 12 bases between the two germline ends.